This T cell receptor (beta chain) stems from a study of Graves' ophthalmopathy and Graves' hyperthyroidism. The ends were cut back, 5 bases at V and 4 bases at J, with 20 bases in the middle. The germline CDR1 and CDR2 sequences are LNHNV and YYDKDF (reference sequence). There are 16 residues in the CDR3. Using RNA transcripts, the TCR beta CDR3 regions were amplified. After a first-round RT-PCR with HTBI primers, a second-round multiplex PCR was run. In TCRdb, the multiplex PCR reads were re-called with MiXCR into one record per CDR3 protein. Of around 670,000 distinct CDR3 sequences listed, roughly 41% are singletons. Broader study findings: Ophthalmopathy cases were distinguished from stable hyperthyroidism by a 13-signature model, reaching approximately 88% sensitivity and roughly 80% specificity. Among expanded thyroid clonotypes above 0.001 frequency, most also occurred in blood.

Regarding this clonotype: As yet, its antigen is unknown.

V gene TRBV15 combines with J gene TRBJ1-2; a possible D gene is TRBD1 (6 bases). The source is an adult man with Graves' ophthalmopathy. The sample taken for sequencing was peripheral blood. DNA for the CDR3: TGTGCCACCAGCGCCCAACAGGGATACCCGGGCTATGGCTACACCTTC. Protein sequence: CATSAQQGYPGYGYTF.